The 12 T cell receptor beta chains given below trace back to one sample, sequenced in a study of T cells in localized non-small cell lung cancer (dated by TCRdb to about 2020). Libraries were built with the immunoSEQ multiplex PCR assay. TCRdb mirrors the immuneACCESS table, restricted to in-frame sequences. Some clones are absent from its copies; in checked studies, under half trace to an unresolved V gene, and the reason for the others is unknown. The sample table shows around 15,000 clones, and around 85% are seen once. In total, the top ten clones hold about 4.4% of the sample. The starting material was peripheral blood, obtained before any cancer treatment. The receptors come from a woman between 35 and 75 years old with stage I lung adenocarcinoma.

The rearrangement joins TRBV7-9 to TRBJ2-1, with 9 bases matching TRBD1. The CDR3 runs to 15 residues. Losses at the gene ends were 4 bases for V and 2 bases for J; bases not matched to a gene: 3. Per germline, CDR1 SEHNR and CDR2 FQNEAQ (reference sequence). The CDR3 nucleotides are TGTGCCAGCAGCTCCACAGGGGGCCCCTACAATGAGCAGTTCTTC. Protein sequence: CASSSTGGPYNEQFF. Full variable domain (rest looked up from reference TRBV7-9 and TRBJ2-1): DTGVSQNPRHKITKRGQNVTFRCDPISEHNRLYWYRQTLGQGPEFLTYFQNEAQLEKSRLLSDRFSAERPKGSFSTLEIQRTEQGDSAMYLCASSSTGGPYNEQFFGPGTRLTVL.

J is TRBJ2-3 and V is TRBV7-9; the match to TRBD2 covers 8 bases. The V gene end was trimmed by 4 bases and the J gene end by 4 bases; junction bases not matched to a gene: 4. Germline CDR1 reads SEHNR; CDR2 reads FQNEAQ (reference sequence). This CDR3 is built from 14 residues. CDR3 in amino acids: CASSSVRGADTQYF. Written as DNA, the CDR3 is TGTGCCAGCAGCTCCGTGCGGGGGGCAGATACGCAGTATTTT.

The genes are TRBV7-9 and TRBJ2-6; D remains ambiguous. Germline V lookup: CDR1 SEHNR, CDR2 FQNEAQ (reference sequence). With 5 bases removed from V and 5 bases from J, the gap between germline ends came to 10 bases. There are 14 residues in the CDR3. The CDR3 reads CASSRQSRANVLTF. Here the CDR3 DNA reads TGTGCCAGCAGCAGACAAAGTCGGGCCAACGTCCTGACTTTC.

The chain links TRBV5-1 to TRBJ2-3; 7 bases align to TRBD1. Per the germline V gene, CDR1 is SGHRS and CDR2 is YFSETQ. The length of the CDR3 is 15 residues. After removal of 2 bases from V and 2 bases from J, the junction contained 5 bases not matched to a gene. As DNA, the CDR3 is TGCGCCAGCAGCTTTCGACAGGGCCCCACAGATACGCAGTATTTT. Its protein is CASSFRQGPTDTQYF.

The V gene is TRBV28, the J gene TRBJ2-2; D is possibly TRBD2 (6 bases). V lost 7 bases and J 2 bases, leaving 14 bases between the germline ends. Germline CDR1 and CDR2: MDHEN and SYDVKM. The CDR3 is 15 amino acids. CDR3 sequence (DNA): TGTGCCAGCACCCCTGGCGGGGAAAACACCGGGGAGCTGTTTTTT. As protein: CASTPGGENTGELFF.

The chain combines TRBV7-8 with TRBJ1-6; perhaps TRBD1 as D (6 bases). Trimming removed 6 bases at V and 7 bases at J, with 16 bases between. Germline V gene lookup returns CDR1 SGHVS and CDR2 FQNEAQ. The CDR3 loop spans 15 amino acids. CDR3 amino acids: CASRKAQGANSPLHF. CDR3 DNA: TGTGCCAGCAGGAAGGCACAGGGTGCCAATTCACCCCTCCACTTT.

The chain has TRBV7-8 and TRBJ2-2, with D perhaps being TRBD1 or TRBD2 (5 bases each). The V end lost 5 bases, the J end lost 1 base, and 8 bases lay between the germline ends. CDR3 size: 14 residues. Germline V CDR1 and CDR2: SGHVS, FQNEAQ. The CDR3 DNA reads TGTGCCAGCAGCCGGGACCGGAACACCGGGGAGCTGTTTTTT. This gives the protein CASSRDRNTGELFF. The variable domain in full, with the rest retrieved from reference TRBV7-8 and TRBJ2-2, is GAGVSQSPRYKVAKRGQDVALRCDPISGHVSLFWYQQALGQGPEFLTYFQNEAQLDKSGLPSDRFFAERPEGSVSTLKIQRTQQEDSAVYLCASSRDRNTGELFFGEGSRLTVL.

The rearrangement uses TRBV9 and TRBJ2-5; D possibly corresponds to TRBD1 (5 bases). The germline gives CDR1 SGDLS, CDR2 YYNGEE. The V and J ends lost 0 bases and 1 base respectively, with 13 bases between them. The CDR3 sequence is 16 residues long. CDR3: CASSVGRGPSQETQYF. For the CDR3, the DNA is TGTGCCAGCAGCGTAGGAAGGGGCCCTTCCCAAGAGACCCAGTACTTC.

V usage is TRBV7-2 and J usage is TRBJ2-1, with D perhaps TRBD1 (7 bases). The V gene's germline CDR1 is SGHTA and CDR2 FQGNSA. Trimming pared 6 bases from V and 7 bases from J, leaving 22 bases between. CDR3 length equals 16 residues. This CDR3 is CASRQGGPRGLNEQFF. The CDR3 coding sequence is TGTGCCAGCAGGCAAGGGGGCCCTCGGGGGCTGAATGAGCAGTTCTTC.

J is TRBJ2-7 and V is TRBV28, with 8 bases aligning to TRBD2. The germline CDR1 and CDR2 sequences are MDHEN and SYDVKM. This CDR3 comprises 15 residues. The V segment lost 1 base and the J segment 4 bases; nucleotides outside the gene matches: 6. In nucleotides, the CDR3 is TGTGCCAGCAGTTTATCGTCCGGGGGGGAATACGAGCAGTACTTC. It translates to CASSLSSGGEYEQYF.

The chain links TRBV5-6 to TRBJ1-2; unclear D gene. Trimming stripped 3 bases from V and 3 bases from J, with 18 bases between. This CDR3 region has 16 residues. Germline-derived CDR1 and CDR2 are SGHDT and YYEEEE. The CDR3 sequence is CASSYWRAGLDYGYTF. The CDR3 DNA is TGTGCCAGCAGCTACTGGCGGGCAGGCCTGGACTATGGCTACACCTTC.

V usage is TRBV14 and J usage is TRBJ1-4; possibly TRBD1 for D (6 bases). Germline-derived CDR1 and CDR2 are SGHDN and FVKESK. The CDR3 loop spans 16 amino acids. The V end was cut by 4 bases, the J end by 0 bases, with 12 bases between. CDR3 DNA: TGTGCCAGCAGCCTTCGGACAGTTACAACTAATGAAAAACTGTTTTTT. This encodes CASSLRTVTTNEKLFF.